This entry lists 5 T cell receptor beta chains sequenced from one sample in a study of regulatory T cells in long-lasting Graves disease. Time point of the sample: persistent/refractory GD, antithyroid drugs over 5 years with positive TRAb. Isolated PBMC RNA provided the starting material for the TCR library. For TCR beta, libraries came from iRepertoire HTBI primers and Arm-PCR of CDR3 regions. A single record per CDR3 protein comes from TCRdb applying MiXCR to the multiplex PCR reads. The sample consists of roughly 450,000 distinct CDR3 sequences, 22% of them appearing once. The source material was peripheral blood mononuclear cells (PBMCs), sampled when the disease was refractory, from a patient treated with antithyroid drugs. The receptors come from a female donor with Graves disease.

In its sample, this clonotype was seen many times. The junction differs from germline at one of its ends, possibly a read error. This chain links TRBV5-1 with TRBJ1-1; a weak D match, TRBD1 (6 bases). The CDR3 runs to 14 residues. In germline, CDR1 is SGHRS, CDR2 YFSETQ. The CDR3 sequence: CASSLEGGNTEAFF. The CDR3 region has the DNA TGTGCCAGCAGCTTAGAGGGGGGGAACACTGAAGCTTTCTTT.

This clonotype was counted between two and nine times. The chain employs TRBV20-1 and TRBJ2-1; 7 positions match TRBD1. CDR3 size: 13 residues. Germline CDR1 DFQATT, CDR2 SNEGSKA (reference sequence). Trimming removed 6 bases from V and 4 bases from J; junction bases left unmatched: 6. The CDR3, as DNA: TGCAGTGCCCGGGACAGAAGGTACAATGAGCAGTTCTTC. Its protein product is CSARDRRYNEQFF.

This clonotype was detected ten times or more. This chain connects TRBV2 to TRBJ1-5, with 8 bases aligning to TRBD1. CDR3 size: 14 residues. Germline lookup yields CDR1 SNHLY and CDR2 FYNNEI. Trimming took 7 bases from V and 3 from J; bases not matched to a gene: 5. The CDR3, as DNA: TGTGCCAGCAACTCAGGGGGCAACAATCAGCCCCAGCATTTT. Translation gives CASNSGGNNQPQHF.

This clonotype was seen more than once but under ten times. The chain couples TRBV19 to TRBJ2-5; unclear D gene. CDR3 size: 14 residues. V dropped 1 base and J dropped 4 bases, with 10 bases sitting between them. Germline V gene lookup returns CDR1 LNHDA and CDR2 SQIVND (reference sequence). In DNA, the CDR3 is TGTGCCAGTAGTATAGGTTCACCCGGAGAGACCCAGTACTTC. Protein sequence: CASSIGSPGETQYF.

The V call is TRBV7-9, the J call TRBJ1-1; D remains unclear. Germline values: CDR1 SEHNR, CDR2 FQNEAQ (reference sequence). V lost 0 bases and J 6 bases, leaving 14 bases between the germline ends. The CDR3 spans 15 residues. The CDR3 DNA follows: TGTGCCAGCAGCTTAGCTAGATTTGGATCTCCTGAAGCTTTCTTT. It specifies CASSLARFGSPEAFF.